Listed here are 12 T cell receptor beta chains from one sample, sequenced in a study of T cell responses to AZD1222 COVID-19 vaccine. Generated by immunoSEQ multiplex PCR, the TCRdb table keeps only in-frame clones and is missing some. The sample lists some 140,000 clones; 90% to 95% were seen once. The sequencing here drew on peripheral blood, taken on day 0 of AZD1222 vaccination. These receptors came from an adult in good health.

The chain joins TRBV18 to TRBJ2-5, with D perhaps given as TRBD1 or TRBD2 (5 bases each). Trimming took 6 bases from V and 1 from J, leaving 9 bases between them. Germline V gives CDR1 KGHSH, CDR2 LQKENI. CDR3 size: 13 residues. The CDR3 coding sequence is TGTGCCAGCTCCAGGGACCGCCAAGAGACCCAGTACTTC. It is translated as CASSRDRQETQYF.

This clone was counted once. The chain joins TRBV7-2 to TRBJ1-5, with no clear D. V was shortened by 5 bases and J by 7 bases, with 15 bases between the two germline ends. The CDR3 loop spans 14 amino acids. Germline loops: CDR1 SGHTA, CDR2 FQGNSA. CDR3 region: CASSLTSAAQPQHF. CDR3 in DNA: TGTGCCAGCAGCCTCACATCCGCAGCCCAGCCCCAGCATTTT.

This chain connects TRBV6-5 to TRBJ2-1; 8 nucleotides align to TRBD2. Germline CDR1 and CDR2: MNHEY and SVGAGI. Germline trimming cut 5 bases from V and 8 bases from J; bases unmatched to any gene: 11. The CDR3 extends over 15 amino acids. In nucleotides, the CDR3 is TGTGCCAGCAGTCTACTAGCGGCGACAGCCGATGAGCAGTTCTTC. This gives the protein CASSLLAATADEQFF.

The chain joins TRBV7-8 to TRBJ2-7; 8 bases map to TRBD2. The CDR3 consists of 18 residues. V trimming: 2 bases; J trimming: 2 bases; junction bases outside the gene matches: 14. CDR1 and CDR2 (germline): SGHVS, FQNEAQ. In DNA, the CDR3 is TGTGCCAGCAGCTTAACCCAACGGCCCGGGGGGGCCACCTACGAGCAGTACTTC. It is translated as CASSLTQRPGGATYEQYF.

CDR3 protein: CAWDDGRNQPQHF. The CDR3 region has the DNA TGTGCCTGGGACGATGGCCGCAATCAGCCCCAGCATTTT. This chain joins TRBV30 and TRBJ1-5; no reliable D call. Between the trimmed V and J ends, which lost 5 bases and 2 bases, there was a span of 10 bases. This CDR3 has 13 residues. Germline V gene data show CDR1 as GTSNPN and CDR2 as SVGIG (reference sequence).

J is TRBJ2-7 and V is TRBV5-1, with 9 bases identical to TRBD2. This CDR3 comprises 14 residues. J lost 6 bases, V lost 0 bases, and 4 bases had no gene match. The germline V gene encodes CDR1 SGHRS and CDR2 YFSETQ. The CDR3: CASSLGGGGAEQYF. The CDR3 nucleotides are TGCGCCAGCAGCTTGGGGGGCGGGGGGGCCGAGCAGTACTTC.

The chain links TRBV11-2 to TRBJ2-7; no definite D call. Germline CDR1 is SGHAT and CDR2 is FQNNGV. The CDR3 is made up of 12 amino acids. V lost 5 bases to trimming and J lost 4 bases, with 9 bases between them. The DNA of the CDR3 is TGTGCCAGCAGCCTTACAGCGTACGAGCAGTACTTC. It is translated as CASSLTAYEQYF.

The chain is built from TRBV27 and TRBJ1-6; possibly TRBD1 for D (6 bases). V lost 5 bases and J lost 10, with 15 bases in between. CDR3 length equals 14 residues. CDR1 and CDR2 (germline): MNHEY, SMNVEV (reference sequence). Here the CDR3 DNA reads TGTGCCAGCAGTCACCGGGACACTCGCTCACCCCTCCACTTT. It translates to CASSHRDTRSPLHF.

This chain uses TRBV5-1 with TRBJ2-7; a weak D match, TRBD1 (5 bases). CDR3 size: 13 residues. V was cut by 5 bases and J by 6 bases, with 15 bases left in between. Looked up from germline, CDR1 is SGHRS and CDR2 is YFSETQ. The DNA for the CDR3 is TGCGCCAGCAGGGGGCCCCCTAGGGTCGAGCAGTACTTC. As protein: CASRGPPRVEQYF.

The chain carries TRBV5-4 and TRBJ1-2; D is unresolved. The CDR3 consists of 13 residues. CDR1 and CDR2 (germline): SGHNT, YYREEE (reference sequence). Trimming took 0 bases from V and 1 from J, leaving 4 bases between them. The CDR3: CASSLDSNYGYTF. Here the CDR3 DNA reads TGTGCCAGCAGCTTGGACAGTAACTATGGCTACACCTTC.

The V call is TRBV5-1, the J call TRBJ1-5, with 9 bases lining up with TRBD1. Germline V gene lookup returns CDR1 SGHRS and CDR2 YFSETQ. The CDR3 loop spans 19 amino acids. V shed 0 bases and J 2 bases; nucleotides not matched to a gene: 12. This CDR3 is CASSLAPGQGQYGNQPQHF. The CDR3 nucleotides are TGCGCCAGCAGCTTGGCCCCGGGACAGGGACAGTATGGCAATCAGCCCCAGCATTTT.

The rearrangement joins TRBV5-6 to TRBJ1-5; 9 bases are shared with TRBD1. This CDR3 is 14 amino acids long. After removal of 0 bases from V and 12 bases from J, the junction contained 7 bases not matched to a gene. The germline CDR1 and CDR2 sequences are SGHDT and YYEEEE. CDR3 residues: CASSLATGGGIQHF. The CDR3 DNA follows: TGTGCCAGCAGCTTGGCAACAGGGGGCGGGATCCAGCATTTT.